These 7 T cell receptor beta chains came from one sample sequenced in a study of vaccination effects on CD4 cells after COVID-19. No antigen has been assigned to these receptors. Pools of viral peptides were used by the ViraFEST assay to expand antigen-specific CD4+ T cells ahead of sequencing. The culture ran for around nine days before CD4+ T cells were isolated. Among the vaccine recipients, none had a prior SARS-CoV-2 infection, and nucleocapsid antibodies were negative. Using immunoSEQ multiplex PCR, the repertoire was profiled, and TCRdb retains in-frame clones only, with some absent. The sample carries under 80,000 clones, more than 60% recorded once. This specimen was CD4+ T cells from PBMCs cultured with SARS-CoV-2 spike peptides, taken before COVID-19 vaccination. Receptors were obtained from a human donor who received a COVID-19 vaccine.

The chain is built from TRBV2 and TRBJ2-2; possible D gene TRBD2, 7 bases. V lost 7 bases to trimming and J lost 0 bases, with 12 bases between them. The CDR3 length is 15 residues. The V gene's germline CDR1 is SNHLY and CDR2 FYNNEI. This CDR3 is CASIGGLPNTGELFF. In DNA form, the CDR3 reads TGTGCCAGCATAGGGGGACTACCGAACACCGGGGAGCTGTTTTTT.

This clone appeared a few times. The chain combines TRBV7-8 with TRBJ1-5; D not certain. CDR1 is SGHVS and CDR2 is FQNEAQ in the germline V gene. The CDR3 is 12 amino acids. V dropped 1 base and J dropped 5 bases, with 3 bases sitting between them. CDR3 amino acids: CASSLDYQPQHF. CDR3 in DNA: TGTGCCAGCAGCTTAGACTATCAGCCCCAGCATTTT.

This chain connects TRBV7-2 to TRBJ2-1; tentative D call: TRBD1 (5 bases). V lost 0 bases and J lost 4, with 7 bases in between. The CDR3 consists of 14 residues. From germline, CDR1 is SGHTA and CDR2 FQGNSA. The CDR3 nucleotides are TGTGCCAGCAGCTTAGCGCAGGGATACAATGAGCAGTTCTTC. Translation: CASSLAQGYNEQFF.

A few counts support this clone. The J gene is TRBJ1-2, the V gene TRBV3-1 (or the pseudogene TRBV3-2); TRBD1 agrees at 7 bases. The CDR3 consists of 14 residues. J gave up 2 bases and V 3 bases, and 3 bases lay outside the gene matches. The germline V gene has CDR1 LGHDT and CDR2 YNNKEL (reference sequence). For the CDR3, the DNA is TGTGCCAGCAGCCACACGGACAGGAACTATGGCTACACCTTC. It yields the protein CASSHTDRNYGYTF.

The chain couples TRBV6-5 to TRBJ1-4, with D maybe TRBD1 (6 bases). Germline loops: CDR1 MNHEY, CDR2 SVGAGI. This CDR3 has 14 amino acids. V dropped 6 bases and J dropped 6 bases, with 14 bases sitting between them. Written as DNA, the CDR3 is TGTGCCAGCAGGAGACCGCAGGGGTATGAAAAACTGTTTTTT. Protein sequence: CASRRPQGYEKLFF.

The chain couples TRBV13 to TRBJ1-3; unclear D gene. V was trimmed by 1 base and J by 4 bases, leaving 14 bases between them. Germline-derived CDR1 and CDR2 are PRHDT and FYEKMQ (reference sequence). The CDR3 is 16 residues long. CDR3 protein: CASSLVSGLAGNTIYF. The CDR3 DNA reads TGTGCCAGCAGCTTAGTTTCCGGGTTAGCCGGAAACACCATATATTTT. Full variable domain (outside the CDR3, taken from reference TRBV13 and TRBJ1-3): AAGVIQSPRHLIKEKRETATLKCYPIPRHDTVYWYQQGPGQDPQFLISFYEKMQSDKGSIPDRFSAQQFSDYHSELNMSSLELGDSALYFCASSLVSGLAGNTIYFGEGSWLTVV.

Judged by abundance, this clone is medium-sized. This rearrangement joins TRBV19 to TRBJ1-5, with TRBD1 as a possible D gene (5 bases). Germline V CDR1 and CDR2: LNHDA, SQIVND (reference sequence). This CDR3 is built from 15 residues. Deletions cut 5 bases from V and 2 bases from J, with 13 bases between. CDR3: CASSLMGRGNQPQHF. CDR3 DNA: TGTGCCAGTAGTCTGATGGGCAGGGGCAATCAGCCCCAGCATTTT.